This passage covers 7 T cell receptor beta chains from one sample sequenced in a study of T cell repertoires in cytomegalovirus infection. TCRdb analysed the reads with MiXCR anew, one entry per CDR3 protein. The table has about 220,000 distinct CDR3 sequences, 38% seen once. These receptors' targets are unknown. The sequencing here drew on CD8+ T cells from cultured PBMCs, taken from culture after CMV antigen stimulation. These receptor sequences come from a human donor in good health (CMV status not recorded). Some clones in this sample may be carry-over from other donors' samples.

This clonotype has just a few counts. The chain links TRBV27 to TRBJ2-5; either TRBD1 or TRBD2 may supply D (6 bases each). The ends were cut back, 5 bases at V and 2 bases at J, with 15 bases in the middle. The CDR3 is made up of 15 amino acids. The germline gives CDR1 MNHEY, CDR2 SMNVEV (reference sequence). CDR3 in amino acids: CASSPSRGTQETQYF. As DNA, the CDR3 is TGTGCCAGCAGTCCCTCCCGGGGGACACAAGAGACCCAGTACTTC.

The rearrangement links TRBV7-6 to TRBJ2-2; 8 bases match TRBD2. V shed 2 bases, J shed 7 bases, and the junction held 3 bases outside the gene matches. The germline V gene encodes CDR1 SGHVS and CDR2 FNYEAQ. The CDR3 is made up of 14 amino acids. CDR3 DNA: TGTGCCAGCAGCTTATTAGCGGGAAACGGGGAGCTGTTTTTT. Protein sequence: CASSLLAGNGELFF.

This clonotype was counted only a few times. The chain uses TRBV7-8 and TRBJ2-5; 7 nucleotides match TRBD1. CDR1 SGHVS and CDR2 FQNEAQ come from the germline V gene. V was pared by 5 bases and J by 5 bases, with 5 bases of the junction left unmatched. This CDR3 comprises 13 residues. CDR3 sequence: CASSLGTAETQYF. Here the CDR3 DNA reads TGTGCCAGCAGCCTAGGGACAGCTGAGACCCAGTACTTC.

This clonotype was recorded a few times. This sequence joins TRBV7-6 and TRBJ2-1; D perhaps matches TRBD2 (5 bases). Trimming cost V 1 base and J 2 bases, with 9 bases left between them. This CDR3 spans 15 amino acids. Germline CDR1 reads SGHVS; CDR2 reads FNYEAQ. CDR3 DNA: TGTGCCAGCAGCTTAGGACTACCCCCCTACAATGAGCAGTTCTTC. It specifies CASSLGLPPYNEQFF.

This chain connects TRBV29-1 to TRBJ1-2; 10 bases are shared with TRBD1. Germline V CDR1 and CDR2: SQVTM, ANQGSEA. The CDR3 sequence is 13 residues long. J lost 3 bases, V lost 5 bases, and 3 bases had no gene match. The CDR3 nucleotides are TGCAGCGTTAGGACAGGGGGGTACTATGGCTACACCTTC. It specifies CSVRTGGYYGYTF.

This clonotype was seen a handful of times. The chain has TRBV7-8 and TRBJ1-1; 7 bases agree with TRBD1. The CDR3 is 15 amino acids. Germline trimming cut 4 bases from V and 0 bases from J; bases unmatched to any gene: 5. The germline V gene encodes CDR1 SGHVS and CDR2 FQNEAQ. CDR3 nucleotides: TGTGCCAGCAGCTCCTGGACAGGAATGAACACTGAAGCTTTCTTT. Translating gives CASSSWTGMNTEAFF.

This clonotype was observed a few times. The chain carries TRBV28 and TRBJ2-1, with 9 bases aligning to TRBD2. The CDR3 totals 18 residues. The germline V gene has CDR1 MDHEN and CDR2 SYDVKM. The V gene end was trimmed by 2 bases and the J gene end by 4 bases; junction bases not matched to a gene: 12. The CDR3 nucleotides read TGTGCCAGCAGTTTAGGCGGGAGGGCCACACCGAGATACAATGAGCAGTTCTTC. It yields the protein CASSLGGRATPRYNEQFF.